The source of this TCR beta chain is a study of blood T cell repertoires in COVID-19. This clone was seen only a few times. CDR1 and CDR2 (germline): SEHNR, FQNEAQ (reference sequence). V lost 4 bases, J lost 0 bases, and 9 bases lay in between. This CDR3 is built from 15 residues. In the original processing: For nucleated cells, counts were estimated from reference gene primer amplification. Measured with immunoSEQ multiplex PCR; TCRdb has only the in-frame clones, and not every one. V, J and clone size derive from that table, while D and trimming were established from the DNA sequence. The table shows about 74,000 clones, with around 80% occurring only once.

Sample: peripheral blood. The TCR sequence derives from a human donor in a cohort sampled during active COVID-19. J is TRBJ1-4 and V is TRBV7-9; D uncertain. The chain's CDR3 is CASSSYSPTNEKLFF. In DNA, the CDR3 is TGTGCCAGCAGCTCATACAGTCCAACTAATGAAAAACTGTTTTTT.